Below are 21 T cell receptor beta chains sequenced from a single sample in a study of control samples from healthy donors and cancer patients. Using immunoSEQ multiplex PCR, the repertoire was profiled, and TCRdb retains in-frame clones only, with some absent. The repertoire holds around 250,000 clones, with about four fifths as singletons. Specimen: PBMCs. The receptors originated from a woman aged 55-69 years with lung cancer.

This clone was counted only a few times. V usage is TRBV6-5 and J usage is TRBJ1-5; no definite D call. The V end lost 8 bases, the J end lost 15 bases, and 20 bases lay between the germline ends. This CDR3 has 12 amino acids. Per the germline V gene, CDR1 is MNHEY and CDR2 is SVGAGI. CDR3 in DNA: TGTGCCAGCTTTACCGGGCAAGGAGTTGGGCATTTT. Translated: CASFTGQGVGHF.

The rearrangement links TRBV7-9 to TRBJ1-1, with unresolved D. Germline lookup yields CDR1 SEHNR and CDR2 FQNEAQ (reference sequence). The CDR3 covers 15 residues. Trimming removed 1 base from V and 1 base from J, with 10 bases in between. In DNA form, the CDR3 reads TGTGCCAGCAGCTTAGTGGCCGGACCGAACACTGAAGCTTTCTTT. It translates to CASSLVAGPNTEAFF.

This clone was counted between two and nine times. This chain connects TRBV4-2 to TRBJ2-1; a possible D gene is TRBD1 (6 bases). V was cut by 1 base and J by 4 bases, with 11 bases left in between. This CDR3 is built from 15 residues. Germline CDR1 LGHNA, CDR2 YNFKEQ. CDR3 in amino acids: CASSQARGGYNEQFF. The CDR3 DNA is TGTGCCAGCAGCCAAGCTCGAGGGGGTTACAATGAGCAGTTCTTC.

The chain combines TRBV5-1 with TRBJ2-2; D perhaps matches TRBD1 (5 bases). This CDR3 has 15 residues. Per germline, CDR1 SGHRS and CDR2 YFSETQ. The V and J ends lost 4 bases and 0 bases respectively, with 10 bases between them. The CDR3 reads CASSRRVPNTGELFF. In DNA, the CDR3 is TGCGCCAGCAGCCGCAGGGTCCCGAACACCGGGGAGCTGTTTTTT. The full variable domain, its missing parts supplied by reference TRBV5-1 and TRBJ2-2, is KAGVTQTPRYLIKTRGQQVTLSCSPISGHRSVSWYQQTPGQGLQFLFEYFSETQRNKGNFPGRFSGRQFSNSRSEMNVSTLELGDSALYLCASSRRVPNTGELFFGEGSRLTVL.

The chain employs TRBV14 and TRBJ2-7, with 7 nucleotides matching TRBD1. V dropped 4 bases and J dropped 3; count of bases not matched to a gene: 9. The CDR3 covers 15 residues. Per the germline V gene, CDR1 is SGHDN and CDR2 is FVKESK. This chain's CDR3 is CASSPTGVPLYEQYF. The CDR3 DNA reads TGTGCCAGCAGCCCTACAGGGGTCCCGCTCTACGAGCAGTACTTC.

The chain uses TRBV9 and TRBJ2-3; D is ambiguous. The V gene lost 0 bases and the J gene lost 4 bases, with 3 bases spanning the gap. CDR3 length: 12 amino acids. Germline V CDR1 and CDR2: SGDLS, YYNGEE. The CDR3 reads CASSVESDTQYF. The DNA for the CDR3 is TGTGCCAGCAGCGTAGAGTCAGATACGCAGTATTTT.

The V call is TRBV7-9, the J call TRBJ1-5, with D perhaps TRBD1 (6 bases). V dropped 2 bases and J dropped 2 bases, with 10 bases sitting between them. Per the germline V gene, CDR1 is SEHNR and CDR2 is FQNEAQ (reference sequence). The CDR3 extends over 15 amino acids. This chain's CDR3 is CASSLSGGRNQPQHF. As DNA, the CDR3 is TGTGCCAGCAGCTTATCCGGGGGGCGCAATCAGCCCCAGCATTTT.

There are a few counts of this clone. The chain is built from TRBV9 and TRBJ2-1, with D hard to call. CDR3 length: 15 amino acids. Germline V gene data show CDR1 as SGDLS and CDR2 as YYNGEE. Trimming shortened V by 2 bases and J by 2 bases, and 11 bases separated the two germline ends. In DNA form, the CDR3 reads TGTGCCAGCAGCGTTCTCGCTGAGACCTACAATGAGCAGTTCTTC. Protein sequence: CASSVLAETYNEQFF.

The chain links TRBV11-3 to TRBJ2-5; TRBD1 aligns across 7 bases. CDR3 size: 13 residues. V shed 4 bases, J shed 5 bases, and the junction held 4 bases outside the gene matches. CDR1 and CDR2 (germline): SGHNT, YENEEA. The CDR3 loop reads CASSWGQRETQYF. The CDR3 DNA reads TGTGCCAGCAGCTGGGGACAGCGGGAGACCCAGTACTTC.

DNA for the CDR3: TGTGCCAGCAGCGTACAGGGGCAGAACACTGAAGCTTTCTTT. Its protein product is CASSVQGQNTEAFF. The chain carries TRBV9 and TRBJ1-1, with D maybe TRBD1 (6 bases). Germline CDR1 is SGDLS and CDR2 is YYNGEE. V lost 1 base and J 1 base, leaving 8 bases between the germline ends. CDR3 size: 14 residues.

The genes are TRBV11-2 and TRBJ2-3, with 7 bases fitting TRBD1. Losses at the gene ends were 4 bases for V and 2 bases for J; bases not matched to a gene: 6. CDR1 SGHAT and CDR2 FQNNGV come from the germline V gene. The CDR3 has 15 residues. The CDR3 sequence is CASSSYGQDTDTQYF. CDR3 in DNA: TGTGCCAGCAGCTCCTACGGACAGGACACAGATACGCAGTATTTT.

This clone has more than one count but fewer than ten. Here the CDR3 reads CAWGGQGGEQYF. CDR3 coding DNA: TGTGCCTGGGGGGGACAGGGAGGCGAGCAGTACTTC. The chain joins TRBV30 to TRBJ2-7; 9 nucleotides align to TRBD1. Germline V gene sequence: CDR1 GTSNPN, CDR2 SVGIG (reference sequence). V shed 5 bases, J shed 6 bases, and the junction held 5 bases outside the gene matches. The CDR3 sequence is 12 residues long.

CDR3 sequence reads: CASIRGGEQFF. As DNA, the CDR3 is TGTGCCAGCATTCGGGGGGGTGAGCAGTTCTTC. This chain joins TRBV6-5 and TRBJ2-1; TRBD2 aligns across 8 bases. Germline CDR1 and CDR2: MNHEY and SVGAGI. The CDR3 is made up of 11 amino acids. J was trimmed by 9 bases and V by 7 bases; bases with no gene match: 2.

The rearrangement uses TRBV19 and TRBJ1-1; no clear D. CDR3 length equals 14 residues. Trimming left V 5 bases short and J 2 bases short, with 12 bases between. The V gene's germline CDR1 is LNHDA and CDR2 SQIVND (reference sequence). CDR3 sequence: CASSAPGVNTEAFF. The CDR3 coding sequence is TGTGCCAGTAGTGCCCCGGGAGTTAACACTGAAGCTTTCTTT.

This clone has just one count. The CDR3 sequence is CASSLQGELKNIQYF. The CDR3 nucleotides read TGTGCCAGCAGCTTACAGGGGGAACTCAAAAACATTCAGTACTTC. The V gene is TRBV7-9, the J gene TRBJ2-4, with 7 bases fitting TRBD1. The germline V gene has CDR1 SEHNR and CDR2 FQNEAQ (reference sequence). V lost 2 bases and J lost 3; bases outside the gene matches: 4. The CDR3 consists of 15 residues.

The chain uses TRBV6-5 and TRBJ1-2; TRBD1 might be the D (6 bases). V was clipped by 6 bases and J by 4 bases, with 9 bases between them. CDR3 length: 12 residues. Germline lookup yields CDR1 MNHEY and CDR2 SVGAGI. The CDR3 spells CASRPGVYGYTF. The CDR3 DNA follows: TGTGCCAGCAGGCCAGGGGTCTATGGCTACACCTTC.

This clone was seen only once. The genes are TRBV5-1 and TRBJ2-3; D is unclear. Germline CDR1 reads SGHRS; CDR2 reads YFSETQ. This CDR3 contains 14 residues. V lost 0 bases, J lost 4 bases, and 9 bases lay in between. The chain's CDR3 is CASSLAVTADTQYF. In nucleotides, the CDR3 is TGCGCCAGCAGCTTGGCGGTGACCGCAGATACGCAGTATTTT. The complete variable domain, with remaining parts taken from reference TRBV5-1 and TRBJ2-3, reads KAGVTQTPRYLIKTRGQQVTLSCSPISGHRSVSWYQQTPGQGLQFLFEYFSETQRNKGNFPGRFSGRQFSNSRSEMNVSTLELGDSALYLCASSLAVTADTQYFGPGTRLTVL.

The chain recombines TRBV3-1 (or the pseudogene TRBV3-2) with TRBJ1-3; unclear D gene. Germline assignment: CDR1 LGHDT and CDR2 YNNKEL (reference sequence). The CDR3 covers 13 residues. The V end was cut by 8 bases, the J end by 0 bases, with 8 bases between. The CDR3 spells CASALNSGNTIYF. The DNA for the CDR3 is TGTGCCAGCGCACTTAACTCTGGAAACACCATATATTTT.

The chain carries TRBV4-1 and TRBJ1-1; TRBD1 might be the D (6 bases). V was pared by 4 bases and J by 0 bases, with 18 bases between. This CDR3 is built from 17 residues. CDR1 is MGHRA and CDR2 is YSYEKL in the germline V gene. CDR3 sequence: CASSPFGEGEMNTEAFF. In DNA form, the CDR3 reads TGCGCCAGCAGCCCCTTCGGGGAGGGGGAGATGAACACTGAAGCTTTCTTT.

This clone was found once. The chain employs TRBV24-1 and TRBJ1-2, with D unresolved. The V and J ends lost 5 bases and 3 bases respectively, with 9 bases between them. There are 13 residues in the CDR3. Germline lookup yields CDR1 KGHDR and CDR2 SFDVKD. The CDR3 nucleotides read TGTGCCACCAGTGCGCCCGGCGACTATGGCTACACCTTC. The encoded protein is CATSAPGDYGYTF.

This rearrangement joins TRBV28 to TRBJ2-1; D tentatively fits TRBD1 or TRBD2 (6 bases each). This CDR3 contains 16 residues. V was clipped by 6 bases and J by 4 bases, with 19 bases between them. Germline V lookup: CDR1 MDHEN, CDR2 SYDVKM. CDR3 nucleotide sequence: TGTGCCAGCAGCCTGCCGGACGGGGGCCGTTACAATGAGCAGTTCTTC. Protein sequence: CASSLPDGGRYNEQFF.